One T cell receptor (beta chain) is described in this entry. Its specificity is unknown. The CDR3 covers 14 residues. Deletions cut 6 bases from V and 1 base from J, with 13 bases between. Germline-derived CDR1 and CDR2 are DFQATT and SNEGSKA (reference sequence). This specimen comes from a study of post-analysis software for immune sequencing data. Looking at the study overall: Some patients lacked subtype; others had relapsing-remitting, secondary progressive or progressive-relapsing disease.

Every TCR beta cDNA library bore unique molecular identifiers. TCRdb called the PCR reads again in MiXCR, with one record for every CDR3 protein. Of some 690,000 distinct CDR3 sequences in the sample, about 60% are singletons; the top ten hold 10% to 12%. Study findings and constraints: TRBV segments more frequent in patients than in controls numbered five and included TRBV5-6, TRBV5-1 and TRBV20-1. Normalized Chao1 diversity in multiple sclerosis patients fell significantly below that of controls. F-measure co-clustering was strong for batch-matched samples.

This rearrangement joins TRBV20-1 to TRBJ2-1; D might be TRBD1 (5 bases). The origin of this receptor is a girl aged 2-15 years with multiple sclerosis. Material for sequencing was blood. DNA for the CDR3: TGCAGTGCCCCTCACAGGCAGTCCTACAATGAGCAGTTCTTC. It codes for CSAPHRQSYNEQFF.